The T cell receptor beta chain under discussion was sequenced for a study of breast tumors, draining lymph nodes, adjacent tissues. TCRdb itself ran the multiplex PCR reads through MiXCR, one entry per CDR3 protein. The sample has several thousand distinct CDR3 sequences; about two fifths are singletons. Sequenced input: tumor-adjacent breast tissue. The receptor was isolated from a female donor with breast cancer. Some clones in this sample may be carry-over from other donors' samples.

CDR3 bases: TGCGCCAGCAGCCTGCAGGAAGGCACAGATACGCAGTATTTT. Residues: CASSLQEGTDTQYF. The genes are TRBV5-1 and TRBJ2-3; D is unresolved. With 4 bases removed from V and 1 base from J, the gap between germline ends came to 10 bases. Germline CDR1 reads SGHRS; CDR2 reads YFSETQ. The CDR3 totals 14 residues.